What follows are 25 T cell receptor beta chains derived from one specimen sequenced in a study of a mutant IDH1 vaccine in newly diagnosed glioma. Measured with immunoSEQ multiplex PCR; TCRdb has only the in-frame clones, and not every one. The sample consists of roughly 86,000 clones, roughly 75% of them appearing once. As for time point: baseline, week 1 (first vaccination visit). Treatment of the sample: pre-vaccination baseline after standard-of-care therapy. Here the sequenced sample was PBMCs, taken from a glioma patient treated with radiotherapy, temozolomide or both. Receptors were obtained from a man between 35 and 55 years old with glioma.

The rearrangement links TRBV6-5 to TRBJ2-7; the D gene could be TRBD1 or TRBD2 (6 bases each). This CDR3 region has 13 residues. V gave up 6 bases and J gave up 11 bases, with 20 bases separating them. Germline lookup yields CDR1 MNHEY and CDR2 SVGAGI. DNA of the CDR3: TGTGCCAGCAGCCAATTGAAGGGGGGCGGCGAGTACTTC. Encoded protein: CASSQLKGGGEYF.

The chain is built from TRBV6-5 and TRBJ1-4; 7 bases agree with TRBD1. The length of the CDR3 is 16 residues. Germline assignment: CDR1 MNHEY and CDR2 SVGAGI. Losses at the gene ends were 0 bases for V and 8 bases for J; bases not matched to a gene: 9. Here the CDR3 reads CASSYSLNQGDEKLFF. The CDR3 bases are TGTGCCAGCAGTTACTCGTTGAATCAGGGGGACGAAAAACTGTTTTTT.

The rearrangement links TRBV29-1 to TRBJ1-1; possibly TRBD1 for D (5 bases). The CDR3 loop spans 12 amino acids. V was cut by 4 bases and J by 8 bases, with 14 bases left in between. Germline V gene data show CDR1 as SQVTM and CDR2 as ANQGSEA. The CDR3 is CSVAFQGAEAFF. The CDR3 DNA follows: TGCAGCGTTGCGTTTCAGGGTGCCGAAGCTTTCTTT.

With regard to this clone: Its ends do not fully match the called genes, so a read error is possible. The chain uses TRBV30 and TRBJ2-7; 7 positions agree with TRBD1. There are 14 residues in the CDR3. Germline CDR1 is GTSNPN and CDR2 is SVGIG (reference sequence). CDR3 in amino acids: CAWSANRGSFEQYF. The CDR3 DNA follows: TGTGCCTGGAGCGCAAACAGGGGATCCTTCGAGCAGTACTTC.

The V gene is TRBV4-2, the J gene TRBJ1-6, with 8 bases matching TRBD1. V was pared by 0 bases and J by 7 bases, with 2 bases of the junction left unmatched. This CDR3 contains 15 residues. Germline-derived CDR1 and CDR2 are LGHNA and YNFKEQ. This CDR3 is CASSQETGANSPLHF. For the CDR3, the DNA is TGTGCCAGCAGCCAAGAGACAGGGGCAAATTCACCCCTCCACTTT.

The DNA for the CDR3 is TGTGCCAGCAGCCCGGGGGAGGTGTTCCACGAGCAGTACTTC. Its translation: CASSPGEVFHEQYF. The rearrangement joins TRBV5-4 to TRBJ2-7; TRBD2 might be the D (6 bases). With 4 bases removed from V and 5 bases from J, the gap between germline ends came to 16 bases. In germline, CDR1 is SGHNT, CDR2 YYREEE (reference sequence). This CDR3 comprises 14 residues.

This clone was detected once. The chain combines TRBV4-3 with TRBJ1-2; no definite D call. The V gene lost 1 base and the J gene lost 9 bases, with 12 bases spanning the gap. CDR1 is LGHNA, CDR2 YSLEER, per germline. This CDR3 contains 13 residues. The CDR3 reads CASSQGRLSSYTF. In DNA form, the CDR3 reads TGCGCCAGCAGCCAAGGGAGATTGAGTAGCTACACCTTC.

J is TRBJ2-5 and V is TRBV7-3; 7 nucleotides agree with TRBD2. Looked up from germline, CDR1 is SGHTA and CDR2 is FQGTGA. V was pared by 4 bases and J by 5 bases, with 10 bases of the junction left unmatched. CDR3 length equals 15 residues. The CDR3 loop is CASSSQGGRMETQYF. In DNA form, the CDR3 reads TGTGCCAGCAGCTCACAAGGCGGGAGAATGGAGACCCAGTACTTC.

The chain joins TRBV7-8 to TRBJ1-3; 10 bases are shared with TRBD1. Germline loops: CDR1 SGHVS, CDR2 FQNEAQ. The V and J ends lost 5 bases and 0 bases, in that order; junction bases with no gene match: 4. This CDR3 has 16 residues. CDR3 nucleotides: TGTGCCAGCAGCCCCCGGACAGGGGGCTCTGGAAACACCATATATTTT. Protein product: CASSPRTGGSGNTIYF.

The chain employs TRBV5-4 and TRBJ1-6, with 8 bases fitting TRBD1. Germline trimming cut 0 bases from V and 11 bases from J; bases unmatched to any gene: 7. The length of the CDR3 is 15 residues. Germline V gene sequence: CDR1 SGHNT, CDR2 YYREEE (reference sequence). The CDR3 sequence: CASSLDSGGIPPLHF. As DNA, the CDR3 is TGTGCCAGCAGCTTGGATTCAGGGGGCATCCCACCCCTCCACTTT.

This sequence joins TRBV9 and TRBJ2-3; perhaps TRBD1 as D (5 bases). The V end lost 1 base, the J end lost 1 base, and 13 bases lay between the germline ends. The CDR3 contains 16 residues. Germline-derived CDR1 and CDR2 are SGDLS and YYNGEE. As DNA, the CDR3 is TGTGCCAGCAGCGTAACAGGCTCTAGTGGCACAGATACGCAGTATTTT. Its translation is CASSVTGSSGTDTQYF.

The chain has TRBV5-4 and TRBJ1-6, with TRBD1 identical over 9 bases. V lost 4 bases, J lost 6 bases, and 5 bases stayed unmatched. The CDR3 has 15 amino acids. Germline CDR1 reads SGHNT; CDR2 reads YYREEE (reference sequence). CDR3 residues: CASSPGQGSNSPLHF. The CDR3, as DNA: TGTGCCAGCAGCCCGGGACAGGGTAGTAATTCACCCCTCCACTTT.

This clone was detected a few times. The chain carries TRBV27 and TRBJ2-7; D may correspond to TRBD1 or TRBD2 (7 bases each). The ends were cut back, 5 bases at V and 4 bases at J, with 21 bases in the middle. The length of the CDR3 is 16 residues. Germline assignment: CDR1 MNHEY and CDR2 SMNVEV (reference sequence). CDR3 DNA: TGTGCCAGCAGTGTAAGGGGGCTAGCGGAATCATACGAGCAGTACTTC. It codes for CASSVRGLAESYEQYF.

The chain recombines TRBV5-6 with TRBJ2-5; 12 positions match TRBD2. There are 15 residues in the CDR3. Germline values: CDR1 SGHDT, CDR2 YYEEEE. V lost 4 bases and J lost 1; bases outside the gene matches: 2. The DNA of the CDR3 is TGTGCCAGCAGCATGGGACTAGCGGGCCAAGAGACCCAGTACTTC. Translated: CASSMGLAGQETQYF.

This clone was counted once. V gene TRBV14 combines with J gene TRBJ1-1; D is perhaps TRBD1 (5 bases). CDR1 and CDR2 from the germline V gene are SGHDN and FVKESK. The V gene lost 3 bases and the J gene lost 4 bases, with 9 bases spanning the gap. This CDR3 region has 13 residues. The CDR3 loop is CASSQGTGTEAFF. The CDR3 nucleotides read TGTGCCAGCAGCCAGGGGACGGGCACTGAAGCTTTCTTT.

The CDR3 DNA reads as TGTGCCAGCAGTTTAACGCCAGGGGGACTTAACTATGGCTACACCTTC. As protein: CASSLTPGGLNYGYTF. The chain employs TRBV28 and TRBJ1-2; 7 bases are a match to TRBD1. The V and J ends lost 2 bases and 1 base, in that order; junction bases with no gene match: 7. Germline V gene data show CDR1 as MDHEN and CDR2 as SYDVKM. The CDR3 sequence is 16 residues long.

With regard to this clone: One end of the junction varies from germline; a read error may be responsible. This chain connects TRBV4-3 to TRBJ1-6; D uncertain. The CDR3 is 18 residues long. Germline CDR1 and CDR2: LGHNA and YSLEER. The CDR3 nucleotides read TGCGTCAGCAGCCTCCAAGATTACCGGAGCTCCTATAATTCACCCCTCCACTTT. This codes for CVSSLQDYRSSYNSPLHF.

Details on this clone: One junction end does not reproduce the germline sequence, and a read error may be involved. The gene calls are TRBV6-5 and TRBJ2-1, with D possibly being TRBD2 (6 bases). Germline lookup yields CDR1 MNHEY and CDR2 SVGAGI. This CDR3 comprises 14 residues. The DNA of the CDR3 is TGTGCCAGCAGTCCGCTTCCCGGGGGATACGAGCGGTTCTTC. Encoded protein: CASSPLPGGYERFF.

V gene TRBV4-3 combines with J gene TRBJ1-4, with D hard to call. Germline CDR1 reads LGHNA; CDR2 reads YSLEER. This CDR3 region has 13 residues. Trimming stripped 4 bases from V and 7 bases from J, with 10 bases between. CDR3 in amino acids: CASSPTRVEKLFF. The CDR3 coding sequence is TGCGCCAGCAGCCCAACCCGAGTTGAAAAACTGTTTTTT.

In DNA form, the CDR3 reads TGTGCCAGCAGCTTGCACAGGGCCACCTACGAGCAGTACTTC. It codes for CASSLHRATYEQYF. This chain joins TRBV11-1 and TRBJ2-7, with D tentatively TRBD1 (6 bases). The CDR3 totals 14 residues. The germline V gene encodes CDR1 SGHAT and CDR2 FQDESV (reference sequence). V was trimmed by 3 bases and J by 2 bases, leaving 11 bases between them. The full variable domain, in which reference TRBV11-1 and TRBJ2-7 provide the parts outside the CDR3, is EAEVAQSPRYKITEKSQAVAFWCDPISGHATLYWYRQILGQGPELLVQFQDESVVDDSQLPKDRFSAERLKGVDSTLKIQPAELGDSAMYLCASSLHRATYEQYFGPGTRLTVT.

V gene TRBV28 combines with J gene TRBJ2-4; perhaps D is TRBD1 or TRBD2 (5 bases each). In germline, CDR1 is MDHEN, CDR2 SYDVKM. The V end was cut by 4 bases, the J end by 0 bases, with 13 bases between. This CDR3 is 16 amino acids long. CDR3 in amino acids: CASSSRWDLAKNIQYF. For the CDR3, the DNA is TGTGCCAGCAGTTCCCGATGGGACCTAGCCAAAAACATTCAGTACTTC. The full variable domain, in which reference TRBV28 and TRBJ2-4 provide the parts outside the CDR3, is DVKVTQSSRYLVKRTGEKVFLECVQDMDHENMFWYRQDPGLGLRLIYFSYDVKMKEKGDIPEGYSVSREKKERFSLILESASTNQTSMYLCASSSRWDLAKNIQYFGAGTRLSVL.

The V and J genes are TRBV6-1 and TRBJ1-2; D is perhaps TRBD1 (6 bases). Germline V lookup: CDR1 MNHNS, CDR2 SASEGT. V dropped 3 bases and J dropped 4 bases, with 9 bases sitting between them. The CDR3 is made up of 13 amino acids. In nucleotides, the CDR3 is TGTGCCAGCAGTGACAGGGGAGGCTATGGCTACACCTTC. Translating it yields CASSDRGGYGYTF.

This clone appeared once. V usage is TRBV5-8 and J usage is TRBJ1-2; unclear D gene. The germline V gene encodes CDR1 SGHTS and CDR2 YDEGEE. Trimming cost V 2 bases and J 1 base, with 12 bases left between them. CDR3 length: 15 amino acids. CDR3 nucleotides: TGTGCCAGCAGCTTTCGGACGGGGATTAACTATGGCTACACCTTC. Its translation: CASSFRTGINYGYTF.

This clone occurred many times. The chain links TRBV4-3 to TRBJ2-3, with 12 nucleotides matching TRBD2. Germline-derived CDR1 and CDR2 are LGHNA and YSLEER. CDR3 length: 16 residues. With 4 bases clipped from V and 0 bases from J, the junction kept 2 bases outside the gene matches. CDR3: CASSRGTSGSTDTQYF. The CDR3, as DNA: TGCGCCAGCAGCCGGGGGACTAGCGGGAGCACAGATACGCAGTATTTT.

The chain employs TRBV4-3 and TRBJ2-3; the match to TRBD1 covers 11 bases. The ends lost 3 bases at V and 8 bases at J; junction bases unmatched: 10. Germline V gene lookup returns CDR1 LGHNA and CDR2 YSLEER. This CDR3 region has 16 residues. CDR3 DNA: TGCGCCAGCAGCCATTTTGGACAGGGGGCGCAGATTACGCAGTATTTT. As protein: CASSHFGQGAQITQYF.